A single T cell receptor (beta chain) is shown here with its context. The data were obtained in a study of blood T cell repertoires in COVID-19. At the level of the study: Acute and convalescent COVID-19 specimens originated in the United States, Italy and Spain. From T cells, B-cell-depleted T cells, or PBMCs came the material, which was cDNA or gDNA.

The authors' processing: Estimates of nucleated cell counts were drawn from the amplification of reference gene primers. The table came from immunoSEQ multiplex PCR; TCRdb's copy has only in-frame clones and leaves some out. V and J calls and clone size are given by that table; D and trimming were obtained from the DNA. The table records hundreds of thousands of clones, about 90% of them present only once. CDR3 length: 18 residues. V gave up 4 bases and J gave up 2 bases, with 24 bases separating them. Germline V lookup: CDR1 LGHNA, CDR2 YSLEER. Sequenced sample: peripheral blood. The origin of this receptor is a middle-aged woman who had recovered from COVID-19. The chain combines TRBV4-3 with TRBJ2-7, with D possibly matching TRBD1 (6 bases). CDR3 nucleotide sequence: TGCGCCAGCAGCCCAGGGGTTTCGTCTGGGACCTCTACCTACGAGCAGTACTTC. As protein: CASSPGVSSGTSTYEQYF.